What follows are 21 T cell receptor beta chains derived from one specimen sequenced in a study of cytomegalovirus exposure and HLA in healthy donors. TCRdb keeps only in-frame clones here, not all; method: immunoSEQ multiplex PCR. The sample lists around 260,000 clones, 90% occurring once. Sequencing was carried out using PBMCs. These receptors were collected from a woman in her twenties or thirties in good health and CMV-seronegative.

The chain links TRBV6-1 to TRBJ2-7; 14 bases match TRBD2. Germline V lookup: CDR1 MNHNS, CDR2 SASEGT. CDR3 length equals 14 residues. Trimming at V came to 6 bases and at J to 4 bases, leaving 2 bases not matched to a gene. CDR3 loop: CASRRTSGGYEQYF. The CDR3 DNA reads as TGTGCCAGCAGGCGGACTAGCGGGGGGTACGAGCAGTACTTC.

The J gene is TRBJ1-2, the V gene TRBV4-3, with 8 bases that match TRBD1. The CDR3 covers 16 residues. Germline CDR1 is LGHNA and CDR2 is YSLEER. V lost 1 base and J lost 8; bases outside the gene matches: 12. CDR3 DNA: TGCGCCAGCAGCCAAGTATTGGGCCAGGGGGCAGGAGGCTACACCTTC. Translating it yields CASSQVLGQGAGGYTF.

The rearrangement uses TRBV13 and TRBJ2-7, with 11 bases identical to TRBD2. The V segment lost 5 bases and the J segment 4 bases; nucleotides outside the gene matches: 7. CDR3 length: 15 amino acids. CDR1 is PRHDT and CDR2 is FYEKMQ in the germline V gene (reference sequence). The CDR3 DNA follows: TGTGCCAGCAGCCCCCGGACTAGCGGGCCATACGAGCAGTACTTC. Translating it yields CASSPRTSGPYEQYF.

The V and J genes are TRBV4-3 and TRBJ2-7; TRBD2 aligns across 8 bases. The germline CDR1 and CDR2 sequences are LGHNA and YSLEER. The CDR3 is 17 residues long. The V and J ends lost 0 bases and 7 bases, in that order; junction bases with no gene match: 14. The CDR3 is CASSQDFDGRALREQYF. The CDR3 DNA reads TGCGCCAGCAGCCAAGATTTCGACGGGAGGGCCCTCAGGGAGCAGTACTTC.

The chain joins TRBV29-1 to TRBJ2-3; D remains ambiguous. V shed 0 bases and J shed 0 bases, with 7 bases lying between them. The length of the CDR3 is 14 residues. Germline CDR1 reads SQVTM; CDR2 reads ANQGSEA. The CDR3 nucleotides are TGCAGCGTTGAAGATAGGGTTAGCACAGATACGCAGTATTTT. It is translated as CSVEDRVSTDTQYF.

This clone was seen ten or more times. The V and J genes are TRBV6-4 and TRBJ2-2; 9 nucleotides line up with TRBD2. The CDR3 runs 15 residues. The germline gives CDR1 MRHNA, CDR2 SNTAGT. The ends lost 0 bases at V and 6 bases at J; junction bases unmatched: 2. CDR3 residues: CASSDSAGGPGELFF. In DNA form, the CDR3 reads TGTGCCAGCAGTGACTCGGCGGGAGGGCCCGGGGAGCTGTTTTTT.

The chain uses TRBV6-1 and TRBJ1-4, with 7 bases matching TRBD1. The germline V gene encodes CDR1 MNHNS and CDR2 SASEGT. After removal of 6 bases from V and 4 bases from J, the junction contained 8 bases not matched to a gene. The CDR3 loop spans 15 amino acids. The CDR3 region is CASRDDRAHNEKLFF. CDR3 in DNA: TGTGCCAGCAGGGATGACAGGGCGCATAATGAAAAACTGTTTTTT.

The chain has TRBV18 and TRBJ2-7; no reliable D call. The CDR3 totals 11 residues. Looked up from germline, CDR1 is KGHSH and CDR2 is LQKENI. V lost 6 bases to trimming and J lost 3 bases, with 6 bases between them. CDR3 sequence: CASSRNYEQYF. The CDR3 coding sequence is TGTGCCAGCTCTCGAAACTACGAGCAGTACTTC.

This chain links TRBV11-2 with TRBJ2-2, with a weak D call TRBD2 (6 bases). The germline V gene has CDR1 SGHAT and CDR2 FQNNGV. This CDR3 contains 16 residues. Trimming shortened V by 5 bases and J by 9 bases, and 22 bases separated the two germline ends. The DNA of the CDR3 is TGTGCCAGCAGCCCGGGAACCGGGACTCCTCTCCGGGAGCTGTTTTTT. Protein sequence: CASSPGTGTPLRELFF.

The chain has TRBV27 and TRBJ2-7, with D possibly matching TRBD1 (6 bases). V lost 5 bases and J lost 4, with 21 bases in between. Germline V gene lookup returns CDR1 MNHEY and CDR2 SMNVEV (reference sequence). The CDR3 is made up of 16 amino acids. The CDR3 here is CASSETGTHLPYEQYF. In DNA form, the CDR3 reads TGTGCCAGCAGTGAAACCGGGACACACCTCCCTTACGAGCAGTACTTC.

Written as DNA, the CDR3 is TGCGCCAGCAGCTTGGGTTTGTGGGAGGGCCTCAGGTACGAGCAGTACTTC. The encoded protein is CASSLGLWEGLRYEQYF. This chain uses TRBV5-1 with TRBJ2-7, with 7 positions matching TRBD2. The CDR3 consists of 17 residues. The V and J ends lost 0 bases and 4 bases, in that order; junction bases with no gene match: 13. The germline CDR1 and CDR2 sequences are SGHRS and YFSETQ.

The chain combines TRBV4-1 with TRBJ2-3, with TRBD1 matching 9 bases. The ends lost 0 bases at V and 3 bases at J; junction bases unmatched: 10. Germline V gene lookup returns CDR1 MGHRA and CDR2 YSYEKL. This CDR3 region has 18 residues. The CDR3 is CASSQEFLRTGATDTQYF. The DNA of the CDR3 is TGCGCCAGCAGCCAAGAGTTCCTGAGGACAGGGGCTACAGATACGCAGTATTTT.

The chain joins TRBV11-2 to TRBJ1-4; 7 bases fit TRBD1. The CDR3 runs to 14 residues. The ends lost 3 bases at V and 4 bases at J; junction bases unmatched: 2. Germline loops: CDR1 SGHAT, CDR2 FQNNGV. The CDR3 sequence: CASSLGQNNEKLFF. The CDR3 region has the DNA TGTGCCAGCAGCTTGGGACAGAATAATGAAAAACTGTTTTTT.

V gene TRBV21-1 combines with J gene TRBJ1-1; TRBD1, the table's D call, lacks a check against the DNA. TRBV21-1 is tagged as a pseudogene. This CDR3 has 10 residues. The CDR3 nucleotides read TGTGCCACATTGAACACTGAAGCTTTCTTT. Translated, it gives CATLNTEAFF.

The chain joins TRBV19 to TRBJ2-2; D is possibly TRBD2 (5 bases). CDR1 and CDR2 from the germline V gene are LNHDA and SQIVND (reference sequence). This CDR3 spans 13 amino acids. The ends were cut back, 6 bases at V and 2 bases at J, with 7 bases in the middle. The CDR3 loop is CASRRENTGELFF. The CDR3 region has the DNA TGTGCCAGTAGACGGGAAAACACCGGGGAGCTGTTTTTT.

The chain joins TRBV7-3 to TRBJ2-1, with a weak D call TRBD2 (5 bases). The germline gives CDR1 SGHTA, CDR2 FQGTGA. The CDR3 runs 13 residues. V lost 4 bases, J lost 8 bases, and 12 bases lay in between. The CDR3 reads CASSSTSHDEQFF. As DNA, the CDR3 is TGTGCCAGCAGCTCAACTAGTCACGATGAGCAGTTCTTC.

The chain couples TRBV9 to TRBJ2-7, with 8 nucleotides matching TRBD2. The CDR3 covers 14 residues. The V gene end was trimmed by 4 bases and the J gene end by 7 bases; junction bases not matched to a gene: 10. The germline V gene encodes CDR1 SGDLS and CDR2 YYNGEE. CDR3 residues: CASSPSLAGGEQYF. CDR3 sequence (DNA): TGTGCCAGCAGCCCCTCCTTGGCGGGAGGTGAGCAGTACTTC.

A few counts support this clone. V gene TRBV29-1 combines with J gene TRBJ2-7; 7 bases fit TRBD1. The junction had 5 bases not matched to a gene; V was cut back by 6 bases and J by 3 bases. The CDR3 covers 12 residues. Germline V CDR1 and CDR2: SQVTM, ANQGSEA. The DNA for the CDR3 is TGCAGCGTCCGGGACAGTGTCTACGAGCAGTACTTC. Its protein is CSVRDSVYEQYF.

This sequence joins TRBV12-5 and TRBJ2-1; possibly TRBD2 for D (6 bases). The germline CDR1 and CDR2 sequences are LGHNT and FRNRAP. The CDR3 loop spans 15 amino acids. Trimming pared 5 bases from V and 0 bases from J, leaving 11 bases between. DNA for the CDR3: TGTGCTAGTGGTCTTGGACTATTCTCCTACAATGAGCAGTTCTTC. Translated: CASGLGLFSYNEQFF.

The J gene is TRBJ1-1, the V gene TRBV9; TRBD1 matches at 10 bases. V was clipped by 2 bases and J by 8 bases; unmatched bases: 0. CDR3 size: 12 residues. The germline gives CDR1 SGDLS, CDR2 YYNGEE. Here the CDR3 reads CASSVGQGEAFF. CDR3 DNA sequence: TGTGCCAGCAGCGTGGGACAGGGGGAAGCTTTCTTT.

This chain joins TRBV7-8 and TRBJ2-1, with a possible D match to TRBD1 (5 bases). V lost 9 bases, J lost 3 bases, and 15 bases lay in between. The CDR3 runs 14 residues. The germline V gene has CDR1 SGHVS and CDR2 FQNEAQ. CDR3 coding DNA: TGTGCCAGTGTCCCCGACAGACTCTACAATGAGCAGTTCTTC. Amino acid sequence: CASVPDRLYNEQFF.